These T cell receptor beta chains were read from a single sample in a study of metastatic and nonmetastatic thyroid tumors. TCRdb reanalyzed the PCR reads via MiXCR. The repertoire has over 8,000 clones, approximately 31% of them found once; the top ten carry 16%. The material sequenced was adjacent normal tissue. Every receptor here comes from a female donor with papillary thyroid cancer or a benign thyroid nodule (not recorded which). Some clones in this sample may be carry-over from other donors' samples. CDR3s include the opening cysteine and the closing phenylalanine or tryptophan. Each record gives: V gene, clone size, D gene, J gene, CDR3 DNA, CDR3 protein. The D gene is left open where the match is weak. Rows may omit the clone size; those that give it use once, few, many or a size class.

v_gene: TRBV16; abundance: NA; d_gene: NA; j_gene: TRBJ2-5; CDR3nt: TGTGCCAGAAACCAAATCGGGGCCGAGGAGACCCAGTACTTC; CDR3aa: CARNQIGAEETQYF
v_gene: TRBV5-6; abundance: NA; d_gene: TRBD2; j_gene: TRBJ2-1; CDR3nt: TGTGCCAGCAGCAATACGGGGAGGGCCAAAAATGAGCAGTTCTTC; CDR3aa: CASSNTGRAKNEQFF
v_gene: TRBV11-1; abundance: NA; d_gene: NA; j_gene: TRBJ1-6; CDR3nt: TGTGCCAGCAGCGCGCGGACAGCTAGCTCCTATAATTCACCCCTCCACTTT; CDR3aa: CASSARTASSYNSPLHF
v_gene: TRBV18; abundance: NA; d_gene: NA; j_gene: TRBJ1-4; CDR3nt: TGTGCCAGCTCACGGCCCCAGGGAAAACTGTTTTTT; CDR3aa: CASSRPQGKLFF
v_gene: TRBV10-3; abundance: few; d_gene: TRBD1; j_gene: TRBJ2-7; CDR3nt: TGTGCCATCGGACAGGGGTCTTCCTCCTACGAGCAGTACTTC; CDR3aa: CAIGQGSSSYEQYF
v_gene: TRBV27; abundance: NA; d_gene: TRBD2; j_gene: TRBJ2-3; CDR3nt: TGTGCCAGCAGTTACGGACTAGCGCAAGATACGCAGTATTTT; CDR3aa: CASSYGLAQDTQYF
v_gene: TRBV24-1; abundance: few; d_gene: TRBD1; j_gene: TRBJ2-7; CDR3nt: TGTGCCACCAGTGATCAGGGACAGGACTACGAGCAGTACTTC; CDR3aa: CATSDQGQDYEQYF
v_gene: TRBV10-3; abundance: medium-sized; d_gene: TRBD1; j_gene: TRBJ1-5; CDR3nt: TGTGCCATCAGTGAGGCAGGGGGCGAGCCCCAGCATTTT; CDR3aa: CAISEAGGEPQHF
v_gene: TRBV27; abundance: NA; d_gene: NA; j_gene: TRBJ1-2; CDR3nt: TGTGCCAGCAGTCCCGAGGGGGGGCGCTCGGCCTATGGCTACACCTTC; CDR3aa: CASSPEGGRSAYGYTF
v_gene: TRBV20-1; abundance: many; d_gene: TRBD1; j_gene: TRBJ2-7; CDR3nt: TGCAGTGCTAGAGATCCTCTCGGACAGGGGGCGGGGGAGCAGTACTTC; CDR3aa: CSARDPLGQGAGEQYF
v_gene: TRBV20-1; abundance: NA; d_gene: NA; j_gene: TRBJ2-7; CDR3nt: TGCAGTGCTAGCGGCGAGGGGGTCGAGCAGTACTTC; CDR3aa: CSASGEGVEQYF
v_gene: TRBV20-1; abundance: NA; d_gene: NA; j_gene: TRBJ1-2; CDR3nt: TGCAGTGCTAGAGATCGGTTCGGGGTCTATGGCTACACCTTC; CDR3aa: CSARDRFGVYGYTF
v_gene: TRBV20-1; abundance: few; d_gene: TRBD2; j_gene: TRBJ2-1; CDR3nt: TGCAGTGCTAGAGATGTTGACCGGACTAGCTACAATGAGCAGTTCTTC; CDR3aa: CSARDVDRTSYNEQFF
v_gene: TRBV7-2; abundance: many; d_gene: TRBD2; j_gene: TRBJ2-3; CDR3nt: TGTGCCAGCAGCTTAGGGCTAGCGGGAGGGCGGAGCACAGATACGCAGTATTTT; CDR3aa: CASSLGLAGGRSTDTQYF
v_gene: TRBV5-8; abundance: many; d_gene: NA; j_gene: TRBJ2-5; CDR3nt: TGTGCCAGCAGCTTTGAAGGCGCAGAGACCCAGTACTTC; CDR3aa: CASSFEGAETQYF
v_gene: TRBV5-1; abundance: NA; d_gene: NA; j_gene: TRBJ1-1; CDR3nt: TGCGCCAGCAGCTTGGAGGGCAACACTGAAGCTTTCTTT; CDR3aa: CASSLEGNTEAFF
v_gene: TRBV6-5; abundance: NA; d_gene: TRBD1; j_gene: TRBJ1-2; CDR3nt: TGTGCCAGCAGTTACGGAGGGACAGACCTATATGGCTACACCTTC; CDR3aa: CASSYGGTDLYGYTF
v_gene: TRBV10-2; abundance: medium-sized; d_gene: TRBD1; j_gene: TRBJ2-1; CDR3nt: TGCGCCAGCAGCTCGGACAGGGTCTACAATGAGCAGTTCTTC; CDR3aa: CASSSDRVYNEQFF
v_gene: TRBV5-1; abundance: NA; d_gene: TRBD1; j_gene: TRBJ2-2; CDR3nt: TGCGCCAGCAGCGCCGAAGTTCCGGGACAGGGAAAAGACGGGGAGCTGTTTTTT; CDR3aa: CASSAEVPGQGKDGELFF
v_gene: TRBV11-1; abundance: NA; d_gene: NA; j_gene: TRBJ1-1; CDR3nt: TGTGCCAGCAGCTTACAGGGATGGAACACTGAAGCTTTCTTT; CDR3aa: CASSLQGWNTEAFF
v_gene: TRBV6-2/TRBV6-3; abundance: NA; d_gene: TRBD1; j_gene: TRBJ1-2; CDR3nt: TGTGCCAGCAGCTCACAAGGGACAGGGTTGGACACCTTC; CDR3aa: CASSSQGTGLDTF
v_gene: TRBV12-3/TRBV12-4; abundance: few; d_gene: NA; j_gene: TRBJ2-2; CDR3nt: TGTGCCATCAGCCTCACCAGGGAGCTTTTTTTT; CDR3aa: CAISLTRELFF
v_gene: TRBV11-1; abundance: few; d_gene: TRBD2; j_gene: TRBJ2-3; CDR3nt: TGTGCCAGCAGCTCGACTAGCGGTGGAACGGGGGCGCAGTATTTT; CDR3aa: CASSSTSGGTGAQYF
v_gene: TRBV7-3; abundance: NA; d_gene: NA; j_gene: TRBJ2-1; CDR3nt: TGTGCCAGCAGCTTAACGGAGGGCAGTCGCGACCGATATAACAATGAGCAGTTCTTC; CDR3aa: CASSLTEGSRDRYNNEQFF
v_gene: TRBV30; abundance: few; d_gene: TRBD1; j_gene: TRBJ1-2; CDR3nt: TGTGCCTGGAGTTTTAGAGACAGGGGCTATGGCTACACCTTC; CDR3aa: CAWSFRDRGYGYTF
v_gene: TRBV7-2; abundance: hyperexpanded; d_gene: NA; j_gene: TRBJ2-7; CDR3nt: TGTGCCAGCAGCCAATTAGCGGCAACCTACGAGCAGTACTTC; CDR3aa: CASSQLAATYEQYF
v_gene: TRBV24-1; abundance: few; d_gene: NA; j_gene: TRBJ2-2; CDR3nt: TGTGCCACCAGTGACTTGTTGTTGGGGACCGGGGAGCTGTTTTTT; CDR3aa: CATSDLLLGTGELFF
v_gene: TRBV6-2/TRBV6-3; abundance: few; d_gene: TRBD2; j_gene: TRBJ2-3; CDR3nt: TGTGCCAGCAGTTTCTTCCTAGCGGGAGGCACAGATACGCAGTATTTT; CDR3aa: CASSFFLAGGTDTQYF
v_gene: TRBV24-1; abundance: NA; d_gene: NA; j_gene: TRBJ2-7; CDR3nt: TGTGCCACCAGACGGATGAGGGACGGGGGCCCTTACGAGCAGTACTTC; CDR3aa: CATRRMRDGGPYEQYF
v_gene: TRBV6-2/TRBV6-3; abundance: few; d_gene: NA; j_gene: TRBJ1-1; CDR3nt: TGTGCCAGCAGTTACGTACGGAGGCAGGGGCGGTTGGACACTGAAGCTTTCTTT; CDR3aa: CASSYVRRQGRLDTEAFF
v_gene: TRBV5-1; abundance: NA; d_gene: TRBD1; j_gene: TRBJ1-3; CDR3nt: TGCGCCAGCAGCATACAGACAGGGGGGAACACCATATATTTT; CDR3aa: CASSIQTGGNTIYF
v_gene: TRBV19; abundance: NA; d_gene: NA; j_gene: TRBJ2-2; CDR3nt: TGTGCCAGTTCTTGGATGAACACCGGGGAGCTGTTTTTT; CDR3aa: CASSWMNTGELFF
v_gene: TRBV6-5; abundance: NA; d_gene: NA; j_gene: TRBJ1-4; CDR3nt: TGTGCCAGCAGTTACTCGGGACAAGTCAATGAAAAACTGTTTTTT; CDR3aa: CASSYSGQVNEKLFF
v_gene: TRBV28; abundance: few; d_gene: NA; j_gene: TRBJ2-7; CDR3nt: TGTGCCAGCAGAACCGTAGGGGGGGCGTCCTACGAGCAGTACTTC; CDR3aa: CASRTVGGASYEQYF
v_gene: TRBV28; abundance: NA; d_gene: TRBD1; j_gene: TRBJ2-7; CDR3nt: TGTGCCAGCACCTCCGGGACAGCTAACGACGAGCAGTACTTC; CDR3aa: CASTSGTANDEQYF
v_gene: TRBV7-3; abundance: medium-sized; d_gene: TRBD2; j_gene: TRBJ2-1; CDR3nt: TGTGCCAGCAGCTTAGGCGGGAGGGCCGTTAATGAGCAGTTCTTC; CDR3aa: CASSLGGRAVNEQFF
v_gene: TRBV7-9; abundance: NA; d_gene: TRBD2; j_gene: TRBJ2-7; CDR3nt: TGTGCCAGCAGCGACCCCCGACTAGCGGACTACGAGCAGTACTTC; CDR3aa: CASSDPRLADYEQYF
v_gene: TRBV7-2; abundance: NA; d_gene: NA; j_gene: TRBJ1-2; CDR3nt: TGTGCCAGCAGCTTACTCTGGGGTTACTATGGCTACACCTTC; CDR3aa: CASSLLWGYYGYTF
v_gene: TRBV7-2; abundance: NA; d_gene: TRBD1; j_gene: TRBJ1-1; CDR3nt: TGTGCCAGCAGCTTGGAGACAGGGTATACTGAAGCTTTCTTT; CDR3aa: CASSLETGYTEAFF
v_gene: TRBV9; abundance: NA; d_gene: TRBD2; j_gene: TRBJ2-7; CDR3nt: TGTGCCAGCAGCCCGCCACTCGCGGGAGGATACGAGCAGTACTTC; CDR3aa: CASSPPLAGGYEQYF
v_gene: TRBV20-1; abundance: medium-sized; d_gene: TRBD1; j_gene: TRBJ1-1; CDR3nt: TGCAGTGCCGTCGCAGGGGGCACTGAAGCTTTCTTT; CDR3aa: CSAVAGGTEAFF